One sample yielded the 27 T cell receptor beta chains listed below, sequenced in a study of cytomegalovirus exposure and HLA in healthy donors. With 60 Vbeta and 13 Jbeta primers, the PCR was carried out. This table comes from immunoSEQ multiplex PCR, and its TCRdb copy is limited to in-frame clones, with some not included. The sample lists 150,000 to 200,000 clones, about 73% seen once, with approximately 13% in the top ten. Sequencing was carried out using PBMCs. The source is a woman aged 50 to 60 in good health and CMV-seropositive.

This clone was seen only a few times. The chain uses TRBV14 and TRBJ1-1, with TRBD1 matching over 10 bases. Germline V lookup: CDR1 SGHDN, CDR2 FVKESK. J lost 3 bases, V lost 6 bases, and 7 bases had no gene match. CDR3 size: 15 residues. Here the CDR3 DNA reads TGTGCCAGCAGGCCCCGACAGGGGGCTGACACTGAAGCTTTCTTT. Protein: CASRPRQGADTEAFF.

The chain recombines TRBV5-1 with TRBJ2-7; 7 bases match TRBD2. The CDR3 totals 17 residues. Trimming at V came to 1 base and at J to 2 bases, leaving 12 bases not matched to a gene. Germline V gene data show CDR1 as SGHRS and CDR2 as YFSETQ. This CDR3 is CASSLMAGVLLTYEQYF. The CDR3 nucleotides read TGCGCCAGCAGCTTGATGGCGGGGGTGCTCCTAACCTACGAGCAGTACTTC.

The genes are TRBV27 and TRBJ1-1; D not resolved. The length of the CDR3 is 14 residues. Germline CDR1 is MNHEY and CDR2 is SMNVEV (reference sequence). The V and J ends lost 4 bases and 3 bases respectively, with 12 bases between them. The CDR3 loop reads CASSSTSFDTEAFF. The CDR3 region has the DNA TGTGCCAGCAGTTCTACCTCCTTCGACACTGAAGCTTTCTTT.

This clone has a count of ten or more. The DNA of the CDR3 is TGTGCCAGCAGCCAAGACTTAGCCTCTTCCTACGAGCAGTACTTC. Translating it yields CASSQDLASSYEQYF. V and J are TRBV4-2 and TRBJ2-7; D gene ambiguous. Germline V lookup: CDR1 LGHNA, CDR2 YNFKEQ. V shed 0 bases and J shed 1 base, with 10 bases lying between them. The CDR3 consists of 15 residues.

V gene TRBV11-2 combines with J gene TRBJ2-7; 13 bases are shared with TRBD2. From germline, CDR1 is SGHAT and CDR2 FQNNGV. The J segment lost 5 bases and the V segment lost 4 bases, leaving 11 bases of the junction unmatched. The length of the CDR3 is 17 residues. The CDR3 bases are TGTGCCAGCAGCTCCTGGACTAGCGGGGGCCCTCGGAACGAGCAGTACTTC. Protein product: CASSSWTSGGPRNEQYF.

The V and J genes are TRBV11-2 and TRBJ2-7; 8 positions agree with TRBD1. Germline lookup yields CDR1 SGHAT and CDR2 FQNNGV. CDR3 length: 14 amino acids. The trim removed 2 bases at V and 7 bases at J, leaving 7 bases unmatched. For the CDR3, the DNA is TGTGCCAGCAGCTTATATAGGACAGGGAGGGAGCAGTACTTC. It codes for CASSLYRTGREQYF. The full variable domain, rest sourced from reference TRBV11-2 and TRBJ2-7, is EAGVAQSPRYKIIEKRQSVAFWCNPISGHATLYWYQQILGQGPKLLIQFQNNGVVDDSQLPKDRFSAERLKGVDSTLKIQPAKLEDSAVYLCASSLYRTGREQYFGPGTRLTVT.

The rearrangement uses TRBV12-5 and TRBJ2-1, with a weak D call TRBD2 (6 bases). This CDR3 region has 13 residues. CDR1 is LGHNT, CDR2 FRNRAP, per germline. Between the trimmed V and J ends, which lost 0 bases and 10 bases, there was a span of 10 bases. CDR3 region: CASGLVGGREQFF. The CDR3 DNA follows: TGTGCTAGTGGTTTGGTCGGGGGTAGGGAGCAGTTCTTC.

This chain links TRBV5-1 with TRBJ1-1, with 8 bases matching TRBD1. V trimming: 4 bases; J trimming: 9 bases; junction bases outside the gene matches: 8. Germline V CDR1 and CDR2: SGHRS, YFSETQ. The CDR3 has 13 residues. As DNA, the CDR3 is TGCGCCAGCAGCGGGGGGGCAGGGGGCCAAGCTTTCTTT. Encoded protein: CASSGGAGGQAFF.

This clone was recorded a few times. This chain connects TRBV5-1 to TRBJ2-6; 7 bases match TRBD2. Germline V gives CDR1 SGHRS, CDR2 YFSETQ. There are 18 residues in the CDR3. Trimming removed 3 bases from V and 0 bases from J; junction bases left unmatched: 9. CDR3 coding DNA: TGCGCCAGCAGCTCTGCGGGACTACTGAGCTCTGGGGCCAACGTCCTGACTTTC. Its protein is CASSSAGLLSSGANVLTF.

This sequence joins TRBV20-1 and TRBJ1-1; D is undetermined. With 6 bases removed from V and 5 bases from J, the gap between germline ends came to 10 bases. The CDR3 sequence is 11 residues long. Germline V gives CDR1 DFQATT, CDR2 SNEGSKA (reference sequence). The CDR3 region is CSARWWTEAFF. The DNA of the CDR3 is TGCAGTGCCCGGTGGTGGACTGAAGCTTTCTTT.

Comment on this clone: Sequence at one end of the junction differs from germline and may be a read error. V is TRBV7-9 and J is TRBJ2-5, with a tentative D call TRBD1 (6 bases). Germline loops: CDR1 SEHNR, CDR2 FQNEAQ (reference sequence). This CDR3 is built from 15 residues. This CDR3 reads CSSSQFGQTKETQYF. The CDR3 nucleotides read TGTTCCAGCAGCCAATTTGGACAGACGAAAGAGACCCAGTACTTC. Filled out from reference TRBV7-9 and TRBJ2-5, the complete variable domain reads DTGVSQNPRHKITKRGQNVTFRCDPISEHNRLYWYRQTLGQGPEFLTYFQNEAQLEKSRLLSDRFSAERPKGSFSTLEIQRTEQGDSAMYLCSSSQFGQTKETQYFGPGTRLLVL.

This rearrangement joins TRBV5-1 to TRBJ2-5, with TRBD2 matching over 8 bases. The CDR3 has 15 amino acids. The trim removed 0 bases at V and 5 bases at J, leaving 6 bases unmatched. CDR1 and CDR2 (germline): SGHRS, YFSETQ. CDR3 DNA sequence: TGCGCCAGCAGCTTGGGACGGGGGGGTAGGGAGACCCAGTACTTC. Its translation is CASSLGRGGRETQYF.

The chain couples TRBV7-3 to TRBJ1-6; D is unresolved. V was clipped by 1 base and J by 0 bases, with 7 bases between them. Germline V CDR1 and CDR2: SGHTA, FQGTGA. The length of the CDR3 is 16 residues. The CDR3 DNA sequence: TGTGCCAGCAGCTTAATGGGCAGCTCCTATAATTCACCCCTCCACTTT. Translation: CASSLMGSSYNSPLHF.

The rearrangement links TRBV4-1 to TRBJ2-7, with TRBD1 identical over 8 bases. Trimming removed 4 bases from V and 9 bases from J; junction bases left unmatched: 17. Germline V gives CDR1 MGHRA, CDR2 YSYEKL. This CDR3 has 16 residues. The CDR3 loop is CASSPQVLGQASTQYF. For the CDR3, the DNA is TGCGCCAGCAGCCCCCAAGTACTGGGACAGGCCTCAACGCAGTACTTC.

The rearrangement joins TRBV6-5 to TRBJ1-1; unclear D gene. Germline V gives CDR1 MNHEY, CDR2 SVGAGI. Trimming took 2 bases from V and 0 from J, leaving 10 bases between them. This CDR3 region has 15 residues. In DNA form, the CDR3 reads TGTGCCAGCAGTTACGGGCAGTACATGAACACTGAAGCTTTCTTT. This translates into CASSYGQYMNTEAFF.

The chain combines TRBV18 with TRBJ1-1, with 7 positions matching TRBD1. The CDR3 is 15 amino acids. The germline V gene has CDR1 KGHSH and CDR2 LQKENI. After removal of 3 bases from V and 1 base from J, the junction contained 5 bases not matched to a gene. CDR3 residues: CASSPRQGRNTEAFF. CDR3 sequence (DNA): TGTGCCAGCTCACCTAGACAGGGAAGGAACACTGAAGCTTTCTTT.

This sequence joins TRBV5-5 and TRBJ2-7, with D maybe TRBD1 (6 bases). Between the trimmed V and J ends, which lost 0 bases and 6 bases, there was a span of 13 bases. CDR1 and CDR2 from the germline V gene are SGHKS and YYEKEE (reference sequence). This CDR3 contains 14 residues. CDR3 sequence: CASSLVPGDTEQYF. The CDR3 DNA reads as TGTGCCAGCAGCTTGGTCCCAGGGGACACCGAGCAGTACTTC.

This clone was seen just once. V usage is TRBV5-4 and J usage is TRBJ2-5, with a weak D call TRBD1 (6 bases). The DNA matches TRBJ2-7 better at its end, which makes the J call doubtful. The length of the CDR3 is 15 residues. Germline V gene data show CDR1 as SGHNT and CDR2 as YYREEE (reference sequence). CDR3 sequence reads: CASSSGHLGTYEQYF. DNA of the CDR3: TGTGCCAGCAGCTCGGGACATCTAGGTACCTACGAGCAGTACTTC.

The CDR3 DNA is TGTGCCAGCAGCTTTAACGGGATAGCGGGGAGCACTGAAGCTTTCTTT. This encodes CASSFNGIAGSTEAFF. The chain links TRBV7-9 to TRBJ1-1, with unresolved D. Trimming stripped 3 bases from V and 4 bases from J, with 18 bases between. CDR3 length: 16 residues. Germline CDR1 and CDR2: SEHNR and FQNEAQ (reference sequence).

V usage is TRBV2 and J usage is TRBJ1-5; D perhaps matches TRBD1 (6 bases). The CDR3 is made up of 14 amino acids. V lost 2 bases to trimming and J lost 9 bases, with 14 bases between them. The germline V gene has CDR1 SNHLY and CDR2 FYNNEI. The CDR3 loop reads CASSENGGGRPQHF. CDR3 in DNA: TGTGCCAGCAGTGAAAACGGGGGGGGGCGGCCCCAGCATTTT.

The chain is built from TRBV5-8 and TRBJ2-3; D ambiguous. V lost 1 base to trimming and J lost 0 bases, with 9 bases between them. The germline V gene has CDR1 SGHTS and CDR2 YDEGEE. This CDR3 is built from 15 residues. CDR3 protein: CASSLLGYSTDTQYF. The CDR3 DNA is TGTGCCAGCAGCTTGCTCGGTTACAGCACAGATACGCAGTATTTT.

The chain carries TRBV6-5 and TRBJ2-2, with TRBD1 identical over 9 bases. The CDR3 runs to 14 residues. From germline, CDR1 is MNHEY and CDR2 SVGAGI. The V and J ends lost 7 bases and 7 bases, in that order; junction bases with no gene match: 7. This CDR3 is CASTRDRAGGELFF. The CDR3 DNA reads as TGTGCCAGCACACGGGACAGGGCGGGCGGGGAGCTGTTTTTT.

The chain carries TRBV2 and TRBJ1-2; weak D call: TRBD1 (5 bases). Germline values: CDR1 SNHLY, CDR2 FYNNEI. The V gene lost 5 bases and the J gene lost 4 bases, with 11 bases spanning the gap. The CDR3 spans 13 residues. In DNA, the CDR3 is TGTGCCAGCAGTCGTGAACAGGCCTATGGCTACACCTTC. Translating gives CASSREQAYGYTF.

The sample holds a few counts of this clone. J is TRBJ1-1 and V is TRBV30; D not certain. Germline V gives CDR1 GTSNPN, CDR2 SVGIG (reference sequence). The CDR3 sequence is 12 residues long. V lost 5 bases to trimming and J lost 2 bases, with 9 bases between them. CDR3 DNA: TGTGCCTGGGGGAGGGTCAACACTGAAGCTTTCTTT. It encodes CAWGRVNTEAFF.

This chain's CDR3 is CASSSRGATGSYNEQFF. Here the CDR3 DNA reads TGTGCCAGCAGCTCAAGAGGGGCGACAGGATCTTACAATGAGCAGTTCTTC. V is TRBV11-2 and J is TRBJ2-1, with TRBD1 as a possible D gene (6 bases). Germline CDR1 SGHAT, CDR2 FQNNGV. Trimming left V 4 bases short and J 4 bases short, with 20 bases between. The CDR3 has 17 residues.

The CDR3 DNA is TGCAGCGTTGAATCGGGACAGCGGATTTCTAACTATGGCTACACCTTC. It specifies CSVESGQRISNYGYTF. This chain uses TRBV29-1 with TRBJ1-2; 7 bases match TRBD1. The germline V gene has CDR1 SQVTM and CDR2 ANQGSEA. The J segment lost 0 bases and the V segment lost 2 bases, leaving 9 bases of the junction unmatched. The CDR3 is made up of 16 amino acids.

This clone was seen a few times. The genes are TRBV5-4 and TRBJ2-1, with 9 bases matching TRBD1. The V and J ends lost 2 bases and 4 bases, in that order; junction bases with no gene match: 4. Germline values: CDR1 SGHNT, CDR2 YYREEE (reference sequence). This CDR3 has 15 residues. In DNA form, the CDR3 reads TGTGCCAGCAGCTTCAACAGGGGGCCTTACAATGAGCAGTTCTTC. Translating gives CASSFNRGPYNEQFF.